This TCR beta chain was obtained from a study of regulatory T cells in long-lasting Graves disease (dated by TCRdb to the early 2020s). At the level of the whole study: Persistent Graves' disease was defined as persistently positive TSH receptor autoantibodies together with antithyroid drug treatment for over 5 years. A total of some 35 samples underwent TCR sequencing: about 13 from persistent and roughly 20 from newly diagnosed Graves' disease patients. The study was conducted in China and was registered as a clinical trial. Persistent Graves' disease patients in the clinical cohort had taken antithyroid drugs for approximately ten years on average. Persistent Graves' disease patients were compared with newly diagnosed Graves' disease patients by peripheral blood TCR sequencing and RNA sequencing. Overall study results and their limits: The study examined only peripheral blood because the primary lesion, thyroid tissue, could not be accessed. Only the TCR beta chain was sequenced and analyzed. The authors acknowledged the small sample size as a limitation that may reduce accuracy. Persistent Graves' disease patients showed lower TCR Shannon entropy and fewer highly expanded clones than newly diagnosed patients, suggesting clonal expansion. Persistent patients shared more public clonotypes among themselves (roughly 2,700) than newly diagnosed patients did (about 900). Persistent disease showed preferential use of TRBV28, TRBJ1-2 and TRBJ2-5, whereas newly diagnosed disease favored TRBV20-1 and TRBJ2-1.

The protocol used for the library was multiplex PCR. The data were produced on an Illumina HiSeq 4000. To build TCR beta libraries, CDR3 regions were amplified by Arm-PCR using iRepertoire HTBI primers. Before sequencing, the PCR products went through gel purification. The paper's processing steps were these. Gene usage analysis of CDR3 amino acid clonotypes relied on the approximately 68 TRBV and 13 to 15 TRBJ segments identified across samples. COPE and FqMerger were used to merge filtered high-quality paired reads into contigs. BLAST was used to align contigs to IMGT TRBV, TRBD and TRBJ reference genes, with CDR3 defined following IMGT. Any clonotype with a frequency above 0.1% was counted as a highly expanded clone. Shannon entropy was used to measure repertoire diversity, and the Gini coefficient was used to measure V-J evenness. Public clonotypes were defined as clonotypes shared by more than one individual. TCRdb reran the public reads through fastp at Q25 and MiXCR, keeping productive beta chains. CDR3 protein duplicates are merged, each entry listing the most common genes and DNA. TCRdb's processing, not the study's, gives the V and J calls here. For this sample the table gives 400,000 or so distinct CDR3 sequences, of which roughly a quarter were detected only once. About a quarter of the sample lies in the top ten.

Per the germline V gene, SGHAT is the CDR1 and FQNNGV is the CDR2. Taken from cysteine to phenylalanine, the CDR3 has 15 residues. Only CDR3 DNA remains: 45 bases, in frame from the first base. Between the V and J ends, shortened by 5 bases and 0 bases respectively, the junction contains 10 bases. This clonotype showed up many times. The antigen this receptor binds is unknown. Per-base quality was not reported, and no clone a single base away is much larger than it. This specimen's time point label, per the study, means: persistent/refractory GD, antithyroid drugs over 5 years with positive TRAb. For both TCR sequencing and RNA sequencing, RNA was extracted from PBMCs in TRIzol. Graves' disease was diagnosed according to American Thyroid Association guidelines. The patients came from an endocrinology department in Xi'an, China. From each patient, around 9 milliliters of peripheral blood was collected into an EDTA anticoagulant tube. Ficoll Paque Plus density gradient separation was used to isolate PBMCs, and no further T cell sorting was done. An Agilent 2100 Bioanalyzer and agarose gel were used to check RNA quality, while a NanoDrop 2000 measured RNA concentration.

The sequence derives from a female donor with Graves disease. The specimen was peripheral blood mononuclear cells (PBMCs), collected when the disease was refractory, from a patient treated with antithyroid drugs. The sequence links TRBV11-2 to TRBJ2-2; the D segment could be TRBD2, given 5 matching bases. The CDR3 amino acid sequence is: CASSLGGSNTGELFF. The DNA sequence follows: TGTGCCAGCAGCCTAGGAGGCTCGAACACCGGGGAGCTGTTTTTT.